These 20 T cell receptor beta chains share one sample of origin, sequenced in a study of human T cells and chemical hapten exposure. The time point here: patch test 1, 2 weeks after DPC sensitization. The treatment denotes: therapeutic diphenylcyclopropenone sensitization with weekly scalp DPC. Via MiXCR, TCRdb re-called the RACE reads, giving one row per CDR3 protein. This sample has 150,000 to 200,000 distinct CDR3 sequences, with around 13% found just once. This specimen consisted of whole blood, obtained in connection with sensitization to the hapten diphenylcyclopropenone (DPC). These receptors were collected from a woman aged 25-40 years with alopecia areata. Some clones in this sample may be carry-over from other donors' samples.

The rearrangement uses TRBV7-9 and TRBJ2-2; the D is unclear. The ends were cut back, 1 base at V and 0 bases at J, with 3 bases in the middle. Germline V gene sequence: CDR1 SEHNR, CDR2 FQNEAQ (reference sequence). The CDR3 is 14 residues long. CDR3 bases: TGTGCCAGCAGCTTAGAGGCGAACACCGGGGAGCTGTTTTTT. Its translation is CASSLEANTGELFF.

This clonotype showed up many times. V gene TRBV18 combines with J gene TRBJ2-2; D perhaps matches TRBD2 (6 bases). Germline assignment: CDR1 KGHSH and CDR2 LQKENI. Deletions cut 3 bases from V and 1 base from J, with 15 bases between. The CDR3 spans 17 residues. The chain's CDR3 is CASSPSRASENTGELFF. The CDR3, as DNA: TGTGCCAGCTCACCGTCAAGGGCTAGCGAGAACACCGGGGAGCTGTTTTTT.

CDR3 sequence reads: CASRVTGGPYNEQFF. The CDR3 nucleotides are TGTGCCAGCAGGGTGACAGGGGGCCCCTACAATGAGCAGTTCTTC. The chain couples TRBV7-9 to TRBJ2-1, with 10 bases lining up with TRBD1. CDR3 length equals 15 residues. V was pared by 6 bases and J by 2 bases, with 4 bases of the junction left unmatched. CDR1 is SEHNR and CDR2 is FQNEAQ in the germline V gene (reference sequence). Full variable domain (rest looked up from reference TRBV7-9 and TRBJ2-1): DTGVSQNPRHKITKRGQNVTFRCDPISEHNRLYWYRQTLGQGPEFLTYFQNEAQLEKSRLLSDRFSAERPKGSFSTLEIQRTEQGDSAMYLCASRVTGGPYNEQFFGPGTRLTVL.

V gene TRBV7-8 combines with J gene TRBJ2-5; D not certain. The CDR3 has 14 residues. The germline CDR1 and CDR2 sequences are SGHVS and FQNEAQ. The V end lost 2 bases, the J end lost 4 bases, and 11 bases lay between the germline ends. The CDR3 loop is CASSLFRYVETQYF. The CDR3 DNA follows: TGTGCCAGCAGCTTATTTCGATACGTAGAGACCCAGTACTTC.

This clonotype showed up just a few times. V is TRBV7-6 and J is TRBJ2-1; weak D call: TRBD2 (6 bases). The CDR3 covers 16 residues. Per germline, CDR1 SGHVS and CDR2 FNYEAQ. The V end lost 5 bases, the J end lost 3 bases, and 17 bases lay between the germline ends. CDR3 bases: TGTGCCAGCAGCCCCCTAGTAGCGGATCTCTACAATGAGCAGTTCTTC. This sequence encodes CASSPLVADLYNEQFF.

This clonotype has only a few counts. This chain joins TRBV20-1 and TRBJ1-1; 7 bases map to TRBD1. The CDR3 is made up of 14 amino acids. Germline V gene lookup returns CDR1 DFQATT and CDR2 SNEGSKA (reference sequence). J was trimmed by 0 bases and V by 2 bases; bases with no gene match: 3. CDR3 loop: CSARRQGMNTEAFF. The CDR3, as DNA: TGCAGTGCTAGAAGACAGGGTATGAACACTGAAGCTTTCTTT.

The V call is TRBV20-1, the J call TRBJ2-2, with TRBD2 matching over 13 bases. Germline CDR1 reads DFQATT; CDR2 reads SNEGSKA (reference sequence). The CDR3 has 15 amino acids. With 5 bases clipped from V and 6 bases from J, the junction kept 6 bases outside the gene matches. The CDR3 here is CSARLAGGSPGELFF. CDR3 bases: TGCAGTGCTCGACTAGCGGGAGGTAGCCCCGGGGAGCTGTTTTTT.

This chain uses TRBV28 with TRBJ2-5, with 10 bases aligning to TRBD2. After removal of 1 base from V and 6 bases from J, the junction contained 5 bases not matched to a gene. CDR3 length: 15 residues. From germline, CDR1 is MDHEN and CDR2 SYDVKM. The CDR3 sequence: CASSLSLAGVKTQYF. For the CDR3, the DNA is TGTGCCAGCAGTTTATCCCTAGCGGGAGTGAAGACCCAGTACTTC.

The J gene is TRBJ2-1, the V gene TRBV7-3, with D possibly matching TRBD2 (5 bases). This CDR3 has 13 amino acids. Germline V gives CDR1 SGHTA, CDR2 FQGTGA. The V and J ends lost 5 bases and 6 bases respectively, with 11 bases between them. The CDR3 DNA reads TGTGCCAGCAGCAGCGGCACCGGCAATGAGCAGTTCTTC. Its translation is CASSSGTGNEQFF.

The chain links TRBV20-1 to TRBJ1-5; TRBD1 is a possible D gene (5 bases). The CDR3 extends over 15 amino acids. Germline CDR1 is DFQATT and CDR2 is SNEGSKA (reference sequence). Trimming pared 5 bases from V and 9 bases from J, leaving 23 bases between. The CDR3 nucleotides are TGCAGTGCTCGCACCGACAATGCCAAGGGACTGCCCCAGCATTTT. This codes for CSARTDNAKGLPQHF.

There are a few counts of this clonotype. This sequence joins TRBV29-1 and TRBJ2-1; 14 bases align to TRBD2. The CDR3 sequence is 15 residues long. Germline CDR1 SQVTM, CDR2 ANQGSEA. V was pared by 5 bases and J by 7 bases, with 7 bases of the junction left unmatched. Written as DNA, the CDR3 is TGCAGCGTTCTCACCGGGACTAGCGGGAGTAATGAGCAGTTCTTC. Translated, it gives CSVLTGTSGSNEQFF.

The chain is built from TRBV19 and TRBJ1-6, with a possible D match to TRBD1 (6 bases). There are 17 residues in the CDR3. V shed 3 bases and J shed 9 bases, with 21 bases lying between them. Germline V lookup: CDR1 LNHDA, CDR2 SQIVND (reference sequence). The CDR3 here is CASSMVRGEQGVSPLHF. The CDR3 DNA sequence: TGTGCCAGTAGTATGGTCAGGGGAGAACAGGGAGTTTCACCCCTCCACTTT.

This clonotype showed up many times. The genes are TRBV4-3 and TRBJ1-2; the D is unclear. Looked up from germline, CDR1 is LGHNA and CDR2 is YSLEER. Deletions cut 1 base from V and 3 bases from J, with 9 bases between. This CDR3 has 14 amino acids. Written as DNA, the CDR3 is TGCGCCAGCAGCCAAGGATACAGAGACTATGGCTACACCTTC. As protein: CASSQGYRDYGYTF.

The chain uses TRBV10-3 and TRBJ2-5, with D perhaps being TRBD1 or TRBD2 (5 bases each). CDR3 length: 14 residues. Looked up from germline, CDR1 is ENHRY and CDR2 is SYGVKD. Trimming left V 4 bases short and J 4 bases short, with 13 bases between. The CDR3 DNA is TGTGCCATCAGTGCCGGTGGGGCGGGAGAGACCCAGTACTTC. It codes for CAISAGGAGETQYF.

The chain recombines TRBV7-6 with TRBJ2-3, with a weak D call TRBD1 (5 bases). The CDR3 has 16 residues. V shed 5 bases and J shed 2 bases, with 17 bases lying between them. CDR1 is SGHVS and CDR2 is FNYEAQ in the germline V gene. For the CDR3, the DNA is TGTGCCAGCAGCGAGAGGCGCGACAGCCCCACAGATACGCAGTATTTT. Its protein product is CASSERRDSPTDTQYF.

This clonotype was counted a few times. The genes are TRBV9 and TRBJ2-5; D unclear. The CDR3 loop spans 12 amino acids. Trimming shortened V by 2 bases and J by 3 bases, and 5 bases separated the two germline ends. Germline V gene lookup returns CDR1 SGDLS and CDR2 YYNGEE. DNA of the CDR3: TGTGCCAGCAGCGTCACCGAAGAGACCCAGTACTTC. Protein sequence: CASSVTEETQYF.

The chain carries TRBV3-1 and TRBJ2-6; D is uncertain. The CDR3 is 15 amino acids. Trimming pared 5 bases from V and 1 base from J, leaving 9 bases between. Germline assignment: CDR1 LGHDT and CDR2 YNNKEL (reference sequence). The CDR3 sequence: CASSSSESGANVLTF. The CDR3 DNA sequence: TGTGCCAGCAGCTCTTCCGAATCTGGGGCCAACGTCCTGACTTTC.

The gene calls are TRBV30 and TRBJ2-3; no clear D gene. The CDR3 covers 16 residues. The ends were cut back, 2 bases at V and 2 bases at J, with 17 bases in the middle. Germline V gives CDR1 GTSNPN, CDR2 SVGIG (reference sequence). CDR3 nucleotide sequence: TGTGCCTGGAGTCACCTGGGCGGCAGTATCACAGATACGCAGTATTTT. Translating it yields CAWSHLGGSITDTQYF.

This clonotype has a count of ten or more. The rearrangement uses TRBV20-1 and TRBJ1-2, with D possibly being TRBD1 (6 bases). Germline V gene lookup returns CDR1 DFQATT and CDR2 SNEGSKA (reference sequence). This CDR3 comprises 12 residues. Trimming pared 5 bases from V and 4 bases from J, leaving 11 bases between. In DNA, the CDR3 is TGCAGTGCTCGGACAGTCCTCTATGGCTACACCTTC. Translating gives CSARTVLYGYTF.

This chain's CDR3 is CASSYSAAGGPNEQFF. CDR3 in DNA: TGTGCCAGCAGCTACAGTGCAGCGGGGGGTCCGAATGAGCAGTTCTTC. The rearrangement links TRBV9 to TRBJ2-1; 9 bases match TRBD2. Germline CDR1 reads SGDLS; CDR2 reads YYNGEE. The ends lost 4 bases at V and 7 bases at J; junction bases unmatched: 12. The CDR3 is 16 residues long.